The T cell receptor (beta chain) under discussion was sequenced for a study of blood T cell repertoires in COVID-19. Looking at the study overall: Samples representing acute and convalescent COVID-19 were sourced from the United States, Italy and Spain. PBMCs, B-cell-depleted T cells, or T cells provided the cDNA or gDNA that made up the material.

Germline V lookup: CDR1 SNHLY, CDR2 FYNNEI. There are 16 residues in the CDR3. Trimming shortened V by 3 bases and J by 0 bases, and 14 bases separated the two germline ends. Authors' processing steps: Counts of nucleated cells, estimated from reference gene primer amplification, were obtained. Here immunoSEQ multiplex PCR was the method, and the copy in TCRdb shows in-frame clones only, minus some. For V, J and clone size, that table is used; D and trimming come from the DNA. The data contain about 280,000 clones, roughly 91% of them singletons. The genes are TRBV2 and TRBJ1-1; a weak D match, TRBD1 (5 bases). The sequenced sample was peripheral blood. The TCR originated in a man aged 40-49 years with acute or convalescent COVID-19. The CDR3 DNA reads as TGTGCCAGCAGTGAGGTCAGGGCTTCAATGAACACTGAAGCTTTCTTT. Translating it yields CASSEVRASMNTEAFF.